Listed here are 31 T cell receptor beta chains from one sample, sequenced in a study of control samples from healthy donors and cancer patients. Only in-frame clones appear in the TCRdb table, and some are missing; sequencing was by immunoSEQ multiplex PCR. The sample shows 150,000 or so clones, roughly 88% of them seen only once. Sequencing was performed on blood. These receptors were collected from a woman aged 30 to 39 in good health.

The chain combines TRBV19 with TRBJ1-2, with 8 positions matching TRBD1. Germline V CDR1 and CDR2: LNHDA, SQIVND (reference sequence). After removal of 6 bases from V and 0 bases from J, the junction contained 3 bases not matched to a gene. CDR3 length: 14 residues. The CDR3 nucleotides read TGTGCCAGTAGCGACAGGGGAGCTAACTATGGCTACACCTTC. Translation gives CASSDRGANYGYTF.

The chain links TRBV30 to TRBJ2-2; D unclear. The CDR3 runs to 17 residues. With 2 bases removed from V and 4 bases from J, the gap between germline ends came to 20 bases. The germline gives CDR1 GTSNPN, CDR2 SVGIG (reference sequence). CDR3 loop: CAWSLGPLGLGTGELFF. As DNA, the CDR3 is TGTGCCTGGAGTTTGGGCCCCTTGGGTTTGGGCACCGGGGAGCTGTTTTTT. Filled out from reference TRBV30 and TRBJ2-2, the complete variable domain reads SQTIHQWPATLVQPVGSPLSLECTVEGTSNPNLYWYRQAAGRGLQLLFYSVGIGQISSEVPQNLSASRPQDRQFILSSKKLLLSDSGFYLCAWSLGPLGLGTGELFFGEGSRLTVL.

V is TRBV29-1 and J is TRBJ1-1, with 7 bases fitting TRBD1. Trimming removed 6 bases from V and 3 bases from J; junction bases left unmatched: 4. The CDR3 totals 12 residues. Per germline, CDR1 SQVTM and CDR2 ANQGSEA. The CDR3, as DNA: TGCAGCGTAGGGGGCCTCGACACTGAAGCTTTCTTT. It encodes CSVGGLDTEAFF.

The chain combines TRBV7-2 with TRBJ1-1; 10 positions match TRBD1. Per the germline V gene, CDR1 is SGHTA and CDR2 is FQGNSA. The CDR3 sequence is 16 residues long. Trimming cost V 5 bases and J 1 base; bases outside gene matches: 7. This CDR3 reads CASSPLGTGANTEAFF. CDR3 nucleotide sequence: TGTGCCAGCAGCCCCCTCGGGACAGGGGCGAACACTGAAGCTTTCTTT.

J is TRBJ2-3 and V is TRBV9; D gene unclear. CDR1 is SGDLS and CDR2 is YYNGEE in the germline V gene. Trimming left V 5 bases short and J 0 bases short, with 13 bases between. The length of the CDR3 is 15 residues. DNA for the CDR3: TGTGCCAGCAGTGACAAATCCGAGAGCACAGATACGCAGTATTTT. Translating gives CASSDKSESTDTQYF.

The J gene is TRBJ2-7, the V gene TRBV7-9, with D unclear. This CDR3 contains 15 residues. V lost 5 bases and J lost 3, with 17 bases in between. Germline CDR1 reads SEHNR; CDR2 reads FQNEAQ (reference sequence). CDR3 in DNA: TGTGCCAGCAGCCCAACGACCGGGTCCCTCTACGAGCAGTACTTC. It codes for CASSPTTGSLYEQYF.

This clone was recorded a few times. The V call is TRBV14, the J call TRBJ2-4; the D is unclear. Trimming took off 4 bases at V and 0 bases at J, with 4 bases between the two ends. The CDR3 runs 13 residues. Per the germline V gene, CDR1 is SGHDN and CDR2 is FVKESK. CDR3 DNA sequence: TGTGCCAGCAGCCGGGGAGCCAAAAACATTCAGTACTTC. It is translated as CASSRGAKNIQYF. The full variable domain, with the rest looked up from reference TRBV14 and TRBJ2-4, is EAGVTQFPSHSVIEKGQTVTLRCDPISGHDNLYWYRRVMGKEIKFLLHFVKESKQDESGMPNNRFLAERTGGTYSTLKVQPAELEDSGVYFCASSRGAKNIQYFGAGTRLSVL.

This rearrangement joins TRBV28 to TRBJ1-3, with D perhaps TRBD1 (6 bases). Trimming left V 5 bases short and J 2 bases short, with 10 bases between. Germline CDR1 reads MDHEN; CDR2 reads SYDVKM. The CDR3 spans 14 residues. The CDR3 region is CASSMDRAGNTIYF. CDR3 nucleotide sequence: TGTGCCAGCAGTATGGACAGAGCTGGAAACACCATATATTTT. The variable domain in full, with the rest retrieved from reference TRBV28 and TRBJ1-3, is DVKVTQSSRYLVKRTGEKVFLECVQDMDHENMFWYRQDPGLGLRLIYFSYDVKMKEKGDIPEGYSVSREKKERFSLILESASTNQTSMYLCASSMDRAGNTIYFGEGSWLTVV.

The rearrangement uses TRBV29-1 and TRBJ2-1, with 7 bases that match TRBD2. The CDR3 has 14 residues. Germline V CDR1 and CDR2: SQVTM, ANQGSEA. V trimming: 3 bases; J trimming: 7 bases; junction bases outside the gene matches: 9. CDR3 bases: TGCAGCGTTGACTCATCTTGGGGGGGGAATGAGCAGTTCTTC. It specifies CSVDSSWGGNEQFF.

This chain's CDR3 is CASSLVGVRGSHNEQFF. The CDR3 DNA follows: TGCGCCAGCAGCTTGGTGGGGGTGCGGGGGAGTCACAATGAGCAGTTCTTC. This sequence joins TRBV5-1 and TRBJ2-1; 7 bases align to TRBD2. The CDR3 covers 17 residues. Germline V gene lookup returns CDR1 SGHRS and CDR2 YFSETQ. Unmatched junction bases numbered 11, after V lost 0 bases and J lost 5 bases.

The V and J genes are TRBV14 and TRBJ1-1; 7 positions match TRBD1. V was pared by 3 bases and J by 7 bases, with 17 bases of the junction left unmatched. The CDR3 length is 17 residues. Per the germline V gene, CDR1 is SGHDN and CDR2 is FVKESK. The CDR3 reads CASSHPLGQQPILEAFF. The DNA for the CDR3 is TGTGCCAGCAGCCACCCCCTGGGACAGCAACCGATCCTTGAAGCTTTCTTT.

This chain uses TRBV5-1 with TRBJ1-1; the D is unclear. Germline V gives CDR1 SGHRS, CDR2 YFSETQ. V shed 0 bases and J shed 3 bases, with 12 bases lying between them. The CDR3 is 15 amino acids. CDR3 sequence: CASSLAPRSDTEAFF. The CDR3 region has the DNA TGCGCCAGCAGCTTGGCCCCCAGGAGCGACACTGAAGCTTTCTTT. The complete variable domain, with remaining parts taken from reference TRBV5-1 and TRBJ1-1, reads KAGVTQTPRYLIKTRGQQVTLSCSPISGHRSVSWYQQTPGQGLQFLFEYFSETQRNKGNFPGRFSGRQFSNSRSEMNVSTLELGDSALYLCASSLAPRSDTEAFFGQGTRLTVV.

V gene TRBV6-5 combines with J gene TRBJ1-6; TRBD1 is a possible D gene (5 bases). V was shortened by 6 bases and J by 4 bases, with 10 bases between the two germline ends. Germline V gene sequence: CDR1 MNHEY, CDR2 SVGAGI. CDR3 length equals 14 residues. CDR3 sequence (DNA): TGTGCCAGCAGGGAGGGGCGGTATAATTCACCCCTCCACTTT. Its protein product is CASREGRYNSPLHF.

V and J are TRBV4-1 and TRBJ2-1; D call uncertain. Per germline, CDR1 MGHRA and CDR2 YSYEKL. V lost 5 bases and J 10 bases, leaving 18 bases between the germline ends. This CDR3 comprises 14 residues. CDR3 residues: CASSEGLGLGEQFF. The CDR3 DNA sequence: TGCGCCAGCAGCGAAGGGTTAGGGCTCGGCGAGCAGTTCTTC.

About this clone: Other DNA sequences within the sample encode an identical CDR3. This sequence joins TRBV6-5 and TRBJ1-1; D gene ambiguous. Germline CDR1 is MNHEY and CDR2 is SVGAGI. The CDR3 extends over 14 amino acids. Trimming pared 5 bases from V and 1 base from J, leaving 11 bases between. CDR3 loop: CASSPRLGNTEAFF. For the CDR3, the DNA is TGTGCCAGCAGTCCCCGGTTGGGGAACACTGAAGCTTTCTTT.

The chain joins TRBV6-5 to TRBJ1-1; no clear D gene. Trimming took off 2 bases at V and 3 bases at J, with 16 bases between the two ends. Per the germline V gene, CDR1 is MNHEY and CDR2 is SVGAGI. This CDR3 is built from 16 residues. The CDR3 loop reads CASSYGGEGVDTEAFF. Written as DNA, the CDR3 is TGTGCCAGCAGTTACGGAGGAGAGGGTGTGGACACTGAAGCTTTCTTT.

As for this clone: The DNA is omitted, as the CDR3 cannot be located on it reliably, and the CDR3 follows TCRdb's listing. The chain recombines TRBV11-2 with TRBJ2-5; TRBD1, the D gene given by the table, was not confirmed from the DNA. Inclusive of both ends, the CDR3 amounts to 16 amino acids. Looked up from germline, CDR1 is SGHAT and CDR2 is FQNNGV. This chain's CDR3 is CASSFGPGQGLETQYF.

The chain recombines TRBV7-9 with TRBJ1-1; D remains ambiguous. The CDR3 length is 14 residues. The V end lost 1 base, the J end lost 0 bases, and 6 bases lay between the germline ends. Per the germline V gene, CDR1 is SEHNR and CDR2 is FQNEAQ (reference sequence). The CDR3 spells CASSLVPMNTEAFF. For the CDR3, the DNA is TGTGCCAGCAGCTTAGTACCCATGAACACTGAAGCTTTCTTT.

This chain connects TRBV5-1 to TRBJ2-7; a possible D gene is TRBD2 (5 bases). Trimming took 4 bases from V and 3 from J, leaving 17 bases between them. CDR3 length equals 15 residues. Looked up from germline, CDR1 is SGHRS and CDR2 is YFSETQ. The CDR3 spells CASSAGLGLGYEQYF. For the CDR3, the DNA is TGCGCCAGCAGCGCCGGACTCGGCCTGGGCTACGAGCAGTACTTC. Full variable domain (outside the CDR3, taken from reference TRBV5-1 and TRBJ2-7): KAGVTQTPRYLIKTRGQQVTLSCSPISGHRSVSWYQQTPGQGLQFLFEYFSETQRNKGNFPGRFSGRQFSNSRSEMNVSTLELGDSALYLCASSAGLGLGYEQYFGPGTRLTVT.

This clone was found a few times. The V gene is TRBV19, the J gene TRBJ1-5; unclear D gene. V was pared by 1 base and J by 9 bases, with 4 bases between. The CDR3 contains 11 residues. Germline-derived CDR1 and CDR2 are LNHDA and SQIVND (reference sequence). The CDR3 spells CASSIGGPQHF. CDR3 DNA sequence: TGTGCCAGTAGTATAGGAGGGCCCCAGCATTTT.

The V and J genes are TRBV7-2 and TRBJ2-3, with 7 bases identical to TRBD2. The ends lost 5 bases at V and 1 base at J; junction bases unmatched: 0. Germline V CDR1 and CDR2: SGHTA, FQGNSA. The CDR3 has 13 amino acids. The CDR3 sequence: CASSRGGTDTQYF. In DNA, the CDR3 is TGTGCCAGCAGCCGGGGGGGCACAGATACGCAGTATTTT.

The rearrangement joins TRBV24-1 to TRBJ1-2; possibly TRBD1 for D (5 bases). V was trimmed by 7 bases and J by 3 bases, leaving 11 bases between them. Germline V gene lookup returns CDR1 KGHDR and CDR2 SFDVKD. CDR3 size: 13 residues. CDR3 in amino acids: CATSPGGYYGYTF. DNA of the CDR3: TGTGCCACCAGCCCCGGGGGTTACTATGGCTACACCTTC.

The chain has TRBV7-9 and TRBJ1-1; possibly TRBD1 for D (6 bases). Deletions cut 5 bases from V and 1 base from J, with 14 bases between. Germline assignment: CDR1 SEHNR and CDR2 FQNEAQ (reference sequence). CDR3 length: 15 amino acids. For the CDR3, the DNA is TGTGCCAGCAGCCACCTTGGAGGGGGGAACACTGAAGCTTTCTTT. Its translation: CASSHLGGGNTEAFF.

This chain connects TRBV4-1 to TRBJ1-2, with D perhaps TRBD1 (5 bases). The CDR3 totals 15 residues. Germline V gives CDR1 MGHRA, CDR2 YSYEKL. V gave up 0 bases and J gave up 4 bases, with 12 bases separating them. The CDR3 loop is CASSQDNPGGYGYTF. The CDR3 DNA follows: TGCGCCAGCAGCCAAGATAACCCCGGGGGCTATGGCTACACCTTC.

This clone has a single count. The V gene is TRBV5-6, the J gene TRBJ1-3; no clear D gene. This CDR3 spans 13 amino acids. The V end lost 2 bases, the J end lost 0 bases, and 3 bases lay between the germline ends. Germline values: CDR1 SGHDT, CDR2 YYEEEE. Written as DNA, the CDR3 is TGTGCCAGCAGCTTTTTCTCTGGAAACACCATATATTTT. Its translation is CASSFFSGNTIYF. Using reference TRBV5-6 and TRBJ1-3 for the parts outside the CDR3, the full variable domain is DAGVTQSPTHLIKTRGQQVTLRCSPKSGHDTVSWYQQALGQGPQFIFQYYEEEERQRGNFPDRFSGHQFPNYSSELNVNALLLGDSALYLCASSFFSGNTIYFGEGSWLTVV.

This chain connects TRBV11-2 to TRBJ2-3; tentative D call: TRBD1 (6 bases). The V and J ends lost 1 base and 5 bases respectively, with 19 bases between them. The CDR3 covers 17 residues. Germline loops: CDR1 SGHAT, CDR2 FQNNGV. CDR3 sequence reads: CASSLVPGVEGGDTQYF. CDR3 DNA sequence: TGTGCCAGCAGCTTAGTTCCAGGGGTCGAAGGGGGAGATACGCAGTATTTT.

This sequence joins TRBV30 and TRBJ1-5, with 9 bases matching TRBD1. J gave up 4 bases and V 2 bases, and 6 bases lay outside the gene matches. CDR3 length equals 15 residues. Looked up from germline, CDR1 is GTSNPN and CDR2 is SVGIG (reference sequence). CDR3: CAWSTGTGTNQPQHF. The CDR3 DNA reads TGTGCCTGGAGTACCGGGACAGGGACAAATCAGCCCCAGCATTTT.

J is TRBJ2-1 and V is TRBV5-4, with 8 bases fitting TRBD1. J was trimmed by 4 bases and V by 0 bases; bases with no gene match: 3. The CDR3 contains 15 residues. Germline-derived CDR1 and CDR2 are SGHNT and YYREEE (reference sequence). The CDR3 DNA reads TGTGCCAGCAGCTTGGGGACAGGGATTTACAATGAGCAGTTCTTC. The encoded protein is CASSLGTGIYNEQFF.

CDR3 DNA: TGTGCCAGCAGCTTATTCCCAGGGAGCTCCTATAATTCACCCCTCCACTTT. As protein: CASSLFPGSSYNSPLHF. The chain uses TRBV7-2 and TRBJ1-6, with D possibly TRBD1 on 5 matching bases. V was trimmed by 2 bases and J by 0 bases, leaving 11 bases between them. Germline V gene sequence: CDR1 SGHTA, CDR2 FQGNSA. The CDR3 consists of 17 residues.

The V call is TRBV7-9, the J call TRBJ2-3, with D perhaps TRBD1 (5 bases). CDR1 is SEHNR and CDR2 is FQNEAQ in the germline V gene (reference sequence). CDR3 length equals 15 residues. V lost 1 base, J lost 0 bases, and 8 bases lay in between. This CDR3 reads CASSLDSGSTDTQYF. The CDR3 bases are TGTGCCAGCAGCTTAGATTCAGGGAGCACAGATACGCAGTATTTT.

This chain uses TRBV19 with TRBJ2-1, with 11 bases lining up with TRBD2. The CDR3 spans 17 residues. The junction had 18 bases not matched to a gene; V was cut back by 5 bases and J by 12 bases. Per germline, CDR1 LNHDA and CDR2 SQIVND (reference sequence). This chain's CDR3 is CASSERLGGRLAGGQFF. CDR3 DNA sequence: TGTGCCAGTAGTGAAAGACTCGGGGGGCGGCTAGCGGGAGGGCAGTTCTTC.